This T cell receptor (beta chain) appears in the sequencing data of a study of blood T cell repertoires in COVID-19. Study in general: Acute and convalescent COVID-19 specimens originated in the United States, Italy and Spain. PBMCs, B-cell-depleted T cells, or T cells provided the cDNA or gDNA that made up the material.

Original analysis: Estimation of nucleated cell counts was performed using reference gene primer amplification. This table comes from immunoSEQ multiplex PCR, and its TCRdb copy is limited to in-frame clones, with some not included. The DNA was the basis for D and trimming; V, J and clone size are from that table. The sample lists roughly 160,000 clones, around 83% occurring once. The germline CDR1 and CDR2 sequences are SGHTA and FQGNSA. V was shortened by 5 bases and J by 6 bases, with 17 bases between the two germline ends. The CDR3 contains 16 residues. Sequenced input: peripheral blood. The chain carries TRBV7-2 and TRBJ1-6; D might be TRBD1 (6 bases). The source of this sequence is a young man with acute or convalescent COVID-19. CDR3 sequence: CASSIQGSKANSPLHF. CDR3 bases: TGTGCCAGCAGCATACAGGGTAGTAAAGCTAATTCACCCCTCCACTTT.